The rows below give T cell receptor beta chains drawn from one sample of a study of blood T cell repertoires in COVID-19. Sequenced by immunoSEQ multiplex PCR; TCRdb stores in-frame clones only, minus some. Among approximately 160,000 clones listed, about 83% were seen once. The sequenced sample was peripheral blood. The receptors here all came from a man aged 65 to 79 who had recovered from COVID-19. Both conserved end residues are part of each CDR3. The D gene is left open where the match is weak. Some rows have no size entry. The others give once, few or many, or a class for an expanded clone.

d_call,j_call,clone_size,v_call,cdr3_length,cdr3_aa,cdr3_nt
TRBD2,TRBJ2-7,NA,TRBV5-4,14,CASSFGGRAYEQYF,TGTGCCAGCAGCTTTGGCGGGAGGGCCTACGAGCAGTACTTC
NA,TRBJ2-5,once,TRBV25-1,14,CASSDLGRGETQYF,TGTGCCAGCAGTGATTTGGGGCGTGGAGAGACCCAGTACTTC
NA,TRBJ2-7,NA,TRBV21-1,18,CASPDWDPGQVTSYEQYF,TGTGCCAGCCCAGATTGGGATCCGGGACAGGTAACATCCTACGAGCAGTACTTC
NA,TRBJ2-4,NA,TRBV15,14,CATRGYGGENIQYF,TGTGCCACCAGGGGGTACGGGGGAGAAAACATTCAGTACTTC
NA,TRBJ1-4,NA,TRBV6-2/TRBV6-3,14,CASSSGAAQEKLFF,TGTGCCAGCAGTTCAGGGGCCGCTCAGGAAAAACTGTTTTTT
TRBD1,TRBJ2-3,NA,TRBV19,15,CASSDGQGGADTQYF,TGTGCCAGTAGTGATGGACAGGGGGGGGCAGATACGCAGTATTTT
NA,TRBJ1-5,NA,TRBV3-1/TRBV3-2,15,CASSPLSGVEQPQHF,TGTGCCAGCAGCCCCTTATCGGGAGTCGAGCAGCCCCAGCATTTT
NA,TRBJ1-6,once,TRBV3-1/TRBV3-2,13,CASSQVGDSPLHF,TGTGCCAGCAGCCAAGTCGGTGATTCACCCCTCCACTTT
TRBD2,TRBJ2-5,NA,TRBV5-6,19,CASSSGSLRLAGGVETQYF,TGTGCCAGCAGCTCGGGGTCCCTTAGGCTAGCGGGAGGGGTAGAGACCCAGTACTTC
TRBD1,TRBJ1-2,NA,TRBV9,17,CASSVGGGDRTNYGYTF,TGTGCCAGCAGCGTAGGAGGGGGGGACAGGACTAACTATGGCTACACCTTC
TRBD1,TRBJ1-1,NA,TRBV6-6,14,CASSANRGHTEAFF,TGTGCCAGCAGCGCCAACAGGGGGCACACTGAAGCTTTCTTT
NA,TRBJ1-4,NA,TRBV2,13,CASSGLSNEKLFF,TGTGCCAGCAGTGGGCTGTCTAATGAAAAACTGTTTTTT
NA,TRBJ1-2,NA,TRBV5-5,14,CASSLSGRYYGYTF,TGTGCCAGCAGCTTGAGTGGCAGATACTATGGCTACACCTTC
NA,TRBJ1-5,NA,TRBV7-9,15,CASSLDQGYNQPQHF,TGTGCCAGCAGCTTAGACCAGGGTTACAATCAGCCCCAGCATTTT
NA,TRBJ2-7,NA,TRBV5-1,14,CASSSQGGTYEQYF,TGCGCCAGCAGCTCACAGGGTGGGACCTACGAGCAGTACTTC
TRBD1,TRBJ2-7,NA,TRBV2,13,CASTEDREYEQYF,TGTGCCAGCACAGAGGACAGGGAGTACGAGCAGTACTTC
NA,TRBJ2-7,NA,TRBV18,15,CASSPGQSQGYEQYF,TGTGCCAGCTCACCAGGGCAAAGCCAGGGCTACGAGCAGTACTTC
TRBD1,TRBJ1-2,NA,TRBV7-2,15,CASSRGDRGRDGYTF,TGTGCCAGCAGCCGTGGGGACAGGGGGCGGGATGGCTACACCTTC
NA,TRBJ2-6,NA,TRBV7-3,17,CASSLNGPGAGANVLTF,TGTGCCAGCAGCTTAAACGGCCCGGGGGCTGGGGCCAACGTCCTGACTTTC
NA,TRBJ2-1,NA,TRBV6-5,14,CASSTRLGRYEQFF,TGTGCCAGCAGTACACGACTAGGAAGGTATGAGCAGTTCTTC
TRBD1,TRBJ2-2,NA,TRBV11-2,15,CASRPGTANTGELFF,TGTGCCAGCAGACCCGGGACAGCGAACACCGGGGAGCTGTTTTTT
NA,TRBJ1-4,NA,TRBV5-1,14,CASSSGGPDEKLFF,TGCGCCAGCAGCTCGGGGGGTCCGGATGAAAAACTGTTTTTT
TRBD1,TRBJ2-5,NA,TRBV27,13,CASTTDRGETQYF,TGTGCCAGCACCACGGACAGGGGAGAGACCCAGTACTTC
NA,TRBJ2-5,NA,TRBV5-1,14,CASSPRDSAETQYF,TGCGCCAGCAGCCCGAGGGACTCAGCGGAGACCCAGTACTTC
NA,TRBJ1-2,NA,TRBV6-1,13,CASSEFWTQGYTF,TGTGCCAGCAGTGAATTCTGGACTCAGGGCTACACCTTC
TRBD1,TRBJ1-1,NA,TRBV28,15,CASSGRTGGSAEAFF,TGTGCCAGCAGTGGACGGACAGGGGGTAGCGCTGAAGCTTTCTTT
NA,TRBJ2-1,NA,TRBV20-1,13,CSASVSGGNEQFF,TGCAGTGCTAGTGTAAGCGGTGGTAATGAGCAGTTCTTC
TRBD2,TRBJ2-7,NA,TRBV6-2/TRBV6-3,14,CASSYSGRAYEQYF,TGTGCCAGCAGTTACTCGGGGAGGGCCTACGAGCAGTACTTC
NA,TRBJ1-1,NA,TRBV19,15,CASSIGPPRNTEAFF,TGTGCCAGTAGTATAGGTCCCCCCCGGAACACTGAAGCTTTCTTT
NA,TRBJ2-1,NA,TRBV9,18,CASSVELRTGYSYNEQFF,TGTGCCAGCAGCGTAGAACTCCGAACAGGGTACTCCTACAATGAGCAGTTCTTC
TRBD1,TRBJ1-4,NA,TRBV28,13,CASRGQENEKLFF,TGTGCCAGCAGGGGACAGGAAAATGAAAAACTGTTTTTT
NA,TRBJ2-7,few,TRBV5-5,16,CASSLNSPREAYEQYF,TGTGCCAGCAGCTTAAACTCCCCCAGGGAAGCCTACGAGCAGTACTTC
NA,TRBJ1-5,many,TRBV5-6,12,CASSLRNQPQHF,TGTGCCAGCAGCTTGCGGAATCAGCCCCAGCATTTT
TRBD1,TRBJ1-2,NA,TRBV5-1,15,CASSLEDRGVDGYTF,TGCGCCAGCAGCTTGGAGGACAGGGGGGTCGATGGCTACACCTTC
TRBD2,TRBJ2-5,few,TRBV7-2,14,CASSLAGGSETQYF,TGTGCCAGCAGCTTAGCGGGAGGGTCGGAGACCCAGTACTTC
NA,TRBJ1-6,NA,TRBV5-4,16,CASSPRGGSYNSPLHF,TGTGCCAGCAGCCCGAGGGGGGGTTCCTATAATTCACCCCTCCACTTT
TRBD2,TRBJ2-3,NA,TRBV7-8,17,CASSDLAGVSSTDTQYF,TGTGCCAGCAGTGACCTAGCGGGCGTATCCTCCACAGATACGCAGTATTTT
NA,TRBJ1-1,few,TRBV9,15,CASSEYSGLNTEAFF,TGTGCCAGCAGCGAATACAGCGGGCTGAACACTGAAGCTTTCTTT
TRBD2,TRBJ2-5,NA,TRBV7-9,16,CASSLVAGGPQETQYF,TGTGCCAGCAGCTTAGTAGCGGGAGGGCCTCAAGAGACCCAGTACTTC